A single sample gave rise to the 11 T cell receptor beta chains below, sequenced in a study of shared clonotypes between healthy human individuals. This table comes from immunoSEQ multiplex PCR, and its TCRdb copy is limited to in-frame clones, with some not included. The sample lists over 750,000 clones, 96% occurring once. CD45RO negativity and positive selection for CCR7 defined naive CD8 cells, a population that excluded terminally differentiated effector memory CD45RA+ cells. The sample consisted of naive CD8+ T cells sorted from blood. Every receptor here comes from a man aged 25 to 45 in good health.

This clone occurred once. This chain uses TRBV27 with TRBJ2-7; 8 bases match TRBD2. The germline V gene encodes CDR1 MNHEY and CDR2 SMNVEV (reference sequence). CDR3 length: 13 residues. J gave up 6 bases and V 6 bases, and 7 bases lay outside the gene matches. The CDR3 DNA follows: TGTGCCAGCAGAGCGGGAGTTCCGGGCGAGCAGTACTTC. As protein: CASRAGVPGEQYF.

The chain combines TRBV7-9 with TRBJ2-1; D is unclear. Germline V gives CDR1 SEHNR, CDR2 FQNEAQ (reference sequence). This CDR3 comprises 12 residues. Trimming removed 0 bases at V and 7 bases at J, with 4 bases between. The CDR3 here is CASSLAENEQFF. Here the CDR3 DNA reads TGTGCCAGCAGCTTAGCCGAGAATGAGCAGTTCTTC.

This clone was detected only once. This chain uses TRBV27 with TRBJ2-7; TRBD2 is a possible D gene (6 bases). CDR3 length: 13 residues. Germline loops: CDR1 MNHEY, CDR2 SMNVEV (reference sequence). With 6 bases removed from V and 3 bases from J, the gap between germline ends came to 12 bases. Here the CDR3 reads CASSPGLRYEQYF. The CDR3 bases are TGTGCCAGCAGCCCGGGACTCCGCTACGAGCAGTACTTC.

This clone is a singleton in its sample. The chain's CDR3 is CASSLGTGFTQYF. CDR3 bases: TGTGCCAGCAGCTTAGGTACCGGCTTTACCCAGTACTTC. The V and J genes are TRBV11-2 and TRBJ2-5; D unclear. This CDR3 has 13 residues. CDR1 is SGHAT and CDR2 is FQNNGV in the germline V gene. V lost 1 base, J lost 8 bases, and 11 bases lay in between.

This rearrangement joins TRBV4-1 to TRBJ2-3, with D possibly matching TRBD1 (6 bases). Trimming cost V 3 bases and J 6 bases, with 16 bases left between them. This CDR3 is 15 amino acids long. CDR1 is MGHRA and CDR2 is YSYEKL in the germline V gene. CDR3 DNA sequence: TGCGCCAGCAGCCACCTGACAGGACCCACCGATACGCAGTATTTT. It yields the protein CASSHLTGPTDTQYF.

The J gene is TRBJ2-2, the V gene TRBV13, with 7 bases identical to TRBD2. This CDR3 is 17 amino acids long. From germline, CDR1 is PRHDT and CDR2 FYEKMQ (reference sequence). After removal of 2 bases from V and 5 bases from J, the junction contained 11 bases not matched to a gene. The chain's CDR3 is CASSLNPMTSPTGELFF. The CDR3 bases are TGTGCCAGCAGCTTAAACCCGATGACTAGCCCAACCGGGGAGCTGTTTTTT.

The J gene is TRBJ1-5, the V gene TRBV30; weak D call: TRBD1 (6 bases). The germline V and J ends were trimmed by 3 bases and 9 bases, with 18 bases remaining between them. This CDR3 comprises 14 residues. Germline assignment: CDR1 GTSNPN and CDR2 SVGIG (reference sequence). The CDR3, as DNA: TGTGCCTGGAGCGGCAGGGAGGGGGTTCGGCCCCAGCATTTT. It yields the protein CAWSGREGVRPQHF. The variable domain in full, completed from reference TRBV30 and TRBJ1-5, reads SQTIHQWPATLVQPVGSPLSLECTVEGTSNPNLYWYRQAAGRGLQLLFYSVGIGQISSEVPQNLSASRPQDRQFILSSKKLLLSDSGFYLCAWSGREGVRPQHFGDGTRLSIL.

The chain has TRBV5-1 and TRBJ2-7; D remains ambiguous. Trimming removed 7 bases at V and 0 bases at J, with 11 bases between. There are 13 residues in the CDR3. The germline V gene has CDR1 SGHRS and CDR2 YFSETQ. The CDR3 nucleotides read TGCGCCAGCCTGGACCCGAACTCCTACGAGCAGTACTTC. Amino acids: CASLDPNSYEQYF.

The V call is TRBV30, the J call TRBJ2-7; the D gene is possibly TRBD2 (5 bases). With 2 bases removed from V and 6 bases from J, the gap between germline ends came to 11 bases. The CDR3 is 12 amino acids. The germline V gene has CDR1 GTSNPN and CDR2 SVGIG (reference sequence). The CDR3 reads CAWSTSSSEQYF. The CDR3 DNA reads TGTGCCTGGAGTACCTCTAGCAGCGAGCAGTACTTC.

The gene calls are TRBV7-9 and TRBJ2-7, with D possibly TRBD1 on 6 matching bases. This CDR3 has 15 amino acids. Germline values: CDR1 SEHNR, CDR2 FQNEAQ (reference sequence). V shed 5 bases and J shed 0 bases, with 14 bases lying between them. This chain's CDR3 is CASSQIRGNSYEQYF. The CDR3 DNA reads as TGTGCCAGCAGCCAAATCAGGGGTAACTCCTACGAGCAGTACTTC.

The chain links TRBV5-5 to TRBJ2-5; D is perhaps TRBD1 or TRBD2 (5 bases each). Trimming left V 4 bases short and J 5 bases short, with 21 bases between. The CDR3 is 16 residues long. The germline gives CDR1 SGHKS, CDR2 YYEKEE (reference sequence). In DNA form, the CDR3 reads TGTGCCAGCAGCACGGGGACCGAGGGCCTCGGGGAGACCCAGTACTTC. Amino acid sequence: CASSTGTEGLGETQYF.